This T cell receptor (beta chain) originates from a study of cytomegalovirus exposure and HLA in healthy donors (dated by TCRdb to the late 2010s). About the investigation overall: An earlier analysis of roughly 630 of the donors reported 250 to 350 Gb of sequence data and roughly 100 million unique TCR beta sequences from 150 million to 200 million T cells. Among around 400 genotyped donors of the cohort, an average of roughly 230,000 unique TCR beta nucleotide sequences was sequenced per donor, of which about 20% were non-productive. Roughly five DR-DQ haplotypes were treated as single units for association and clustering because of strong linkage in the cohort. Every discovery cohort repertoire had been produced on one sequencing platform. The study aimed to test whether signatures of past pathogen exposure could be identified by cataloging public T cell receptors. In addition to the first cohort of approximately 670 subjects, a separate validation cohort of 120 different subjects was used. Genome-wide SNP genotypes for about 60% of the roughly 700 donors were used in a later genetic analysis, which treated that subset as a discovery cohort. Of the roughly 400 genotyped donors, 65% to 90% fell in the genetic ancestry cluster associated with self-reported Caucasian donors. An earlier analysis of roughly 600 of the donors used high-throughput TCR beta sequencing to judge whether each TCR beta V gene segment behaved as functional or pseudogenic. The later analysis used no new phenotypic data to find candidate immune exposures, relying instead on TCR beta sequences and their occurrence across donors. Alongside the repertoire data, information on donor age, sex, ethnicity and CMV serostatus was compiled. A later analysis re-analyzed previously published TCR beta repertoires from 650 to 800 donors and added high-resolution HLA genotyping to study TCR occurrence patterns. To predict cytomegalovirus infection status, the study combined high-throughput TCR immunosequencing, statistical association of individual TCRs with disease status, and machine learning. Both class I and class II loci were covered by HLA typing, at four-digit resolution. The study profiled the T cell repertoires of hundreds of subjects by immunosequencing and related them to cytomegalovirus serostatus. Typing coverage varied by locus: 629-630 donors for A, B, C, DRB1 and DQB1; more than 500 for DQA1; more than 600 for DPA1; roughly 470 for DPB1. About 320 gigabases of sequencing data and tens of millions of unique TCR sequences were included in an early release covering 550 to 800 HLA-typed donors. What the authors observed across the whole study: The presence/absence analyses assumed that sequencing depth was roughly uniform across donors, and that assumption may not be true. A later analysis found that most CMV-associated TCR beta chains appeared HLA-restricted, with HLA associations seemingly driven largely by CMV exposure. In an earlier analysis of roughly 560 of the donors, most TCR beta V segments were observed in productive rearrangements about 90% or about 30% of the time, broadly matching IMGT annotations. In this cohort, only TCR beta chains were sequenced, and detectable features were limited by the absence of alpha or paired-chain data. A later analysis found that HLA-associated TCR beta chains were more clonally expanded and had lower generation probabilities than equally common non-associated chains. Linkage disequilibrium might explain the correlated functional status among segregating V segments, but an unknown experimental factor could not be excluded. The study listed 170 or so TCR beta chains as associated with cytomegalovirus. Most TCR sequences were observed very rarely across donors, whereas some public TCRs were present in many individuals. A cluster of highly shared sequence variants was judged likely to represent a technical artifact of the sequencing pipeline. Strong co-occurrence of HLA alleles, especially DR and DQ, made assigning TCR associations to individual alleles difficult. Some IMGT-functional V segments, including TRBV6-2 and TRBV6-3, could not be told apart with the 87-base-pair reads, so those segments were excluded. A few of the identified cytomegalovirus-associated TCR beta chains were confirmed in vitro to be specific for cytomegalovirus antigens. According to a later analysis, parvovirus B19, influenza, CMV and Epstein-Barr virus appeared linked to several top co-occurrence clusters. Cytomegalovirus status was reported to be diagnosed by the classifier with high specificity and sensitivity in both the original and validation cohorts. Because HLA typing was unavailable for some donors at each locus, only the typed subset was used in association tests. CMV serostatus was the only immune exposure information available for the cohort. A later analysis found that TCR association rates varied across HLA loci, with DRB1 alleles showing the most associated TCRs and HLA-C alleles the fewest. In a later genetic analysis, fewer N-insertions in productive TCRs were reported among donors in an Asian-associated ancestry cluster than the approximately 630-donor mean. A further reported finding was that TCR beta sequences accurately predicted the HLA-A and HLA-B alleles for most subjects in the first cohort. In a later analysis, some 18,000 TCR beta sequences were associated with specific HLA alleles at a false discovery rate of 0.05. An association between a missense DCLRE1C variant and V-gene and J-gene trimming of TCR beta chains was found in a later genetic analysis and replicated in an independent cohort. The authors suggested that the approach could potentially be extended to other disease states and immunological phenotypes. Roughly 15 rarely observed V segments, including chromosome 9 orphons, were excluded from the earlier analysis of approximately 600 of the donors because counts were too low.

CDR1 and CDR2 are read off the germline V gene (reference sequence) as LNHDA and SQIVND. Deletion took 7 bases off V and 8 bases off J, with a span of 14 bases between the germline ends. From the cysteine up to the phenylalanine, the CDR3 has a length of 13 residues. The retained sequence is limited to the CDR3, 39 bases, with the frame set at the first base. In regard to this clone: The antigen this receptor binds is unknown.

The cohort comprised 670 or so healthy bone marrow donors. At the time of sampling, all cohort members were nominally healthy, though unrecorded immune exposures were likely present. The donor was CMV seronegative and was included in the group of a few hundred seronegative cohort members. A peripheral blood sample was collected from each donor, and TCR beta sequencing was performed on peripheral blood mononuclear cells. The Qiagen DNeasy Blood Extraction Kit was used to extract genomic DNA from the blood cell samples. Libraries were built with the immunoSEQ multiplex PCR assay. For the multiplex PCR, a mixture combining 60 forward primers for TCR Vbeta segments and 13 reverse primers for TCR Jbeta segments was used. The CDR3 region of rearranged TCR beta genes was amplified from genomic DNA with a multiplex PCR assay. The amplified TCR beta libraries were sequenced on the Illumina HiSeq System as 87-base-pair reads. In the paper's pipeline: Across the 600 to 700 repertoires, a later analysis counted roughly 77 million unique TCR beta chains, around 10 million of which were shared by at least two donors. To remove PCR and sequencing errors, raw reads were error-corrected and collapsed into unique sequences using a nearest-neighbor algorithm that merged closely related sequences. To assign V, D and J gene segments, CDR3 sequences were aligned to IMGT reference sequences. For a sequence to be retained, at least a six-nucleotide match to both a V gene segment and a J gene segment was required. A rearrangement counted as productive if the CDR3 had no stop codons and remained in frame with V and J, and every other rearrangement counted as non-productive. CDR3 was defined according to IMGT convention as the region running from the second conserved V-encoded cysteine to the conserved J-encoded phenylalanine. Sequences without an unambiguous match to a single V gene segment were excluded from the earlier analysis of about 600 of the donors. An earlier analysis of fewer than 750 of the donors called V segments functional above 56.7% productive rearrangements and segregating when the between-donor standard deviation exceeded 5%. A statistical classification framework was built to diagnose cytomegalovirus status from the catalog of TCR beta chain sequences. V and J gene assignment, in a later analysis, came from comparing TCR nucleotide sequences with IMGT/GENE-DB human TR gene sequences. The TCRdist pipeline was used in a later analysis to assign CDR3 sequences and most-parsimonious VDJ recombination scenarios. A later analysis defined each TCR beta chain by its CDR3 amino acid sequence plus V-gene family, and excluded reads lacking a unique V-gene family. A later analysis removed 592 highly shared, low-generation-probability nucleotide sequences to deal with suspected cross-contamination and a sequencing artifact. In a later analysis, a clonal expansion index for each public chain was calculated from normalized within-repertoire ranks of inferred template counts. In a later analysis, generation probabilities were computed using a VDJ recombination model fitted to out-of-frame rearrangements, and the results were checked against IGoR. In a later analysis, TCR-TCR, TCR-HLA and TCR-CMV co-occurrence was scored with hypergeometric tests, and a repertoire-size bias correction was applied to TCR pairs. A later analysis estimated false discovery rates by permuting HLA or CMV assignments 20 times. In a later analysis, co-occurring TCRs were grouped using DBSCAN, with TCRdist sequence similarity added in when clustering inside HLA-allele-positive subsets. Repertoires with fewer than 30,000 or more than 120,000 public chains were left out of co-occurrence clustering, as were about five repertoires with anomalous nucleotide sharing. The immuneACCESS repertoire file appears here via TCRdb, limited to in-frame rearrangements. These files lack a portion of the clones; in checked studies, under half of the deficit traces to unresolved V genes, and the cause of the others is not known. That table supplies the V and J calls and clone size; D and trimming were determined from the DNA. The table for this sample shows under 100,000 clones. The biggest ten clones account for roughly 3.5% of the sample.

This sequence was found in a woman younger than 45 in good health and CMV-seronegative. Sequencing was done on a sample of PBMCs. The rearranged chain carries TRBV19 and TRBJ1-4, and TRBD1 may be the D gene, going by 5 matching bases. The nucleotides are TGTGCCAGTACAGACGGGGGGAAGGAAAAACTGTTTTTT. This yields the protein CASTDGGKEKLFF.